Listed here are 25 T cell receptor beta chains from one sample, sequenced in a study of monozygotic twins with inflammatory bowel disease. TCRdb reprocessed the 5' RACE reads, keeping one entry per CDR3 protein, no DNA. Across roughly 200,000 distinct CDR3 sequences, the top ten clones capture about 8% of the sample. Sequencing was done on a sample of blood. The receptor source for this set is a human donor with ulcerative colitis or Crohn's disease, or a healthy co-twin of an affected twin (not recorded which).

The genes are TRBV28 and TRBJ2-2; as DNA is missing, the TRBD1 call by TCRdb cannot be tested. The V gene's germline CDR1 is MDHEN and CDR2 SYDVKM. The CDR3 length is 14 residues. The CDR3 reads CASSVTGDTGELFF. The full variable domain, with the rest looked up from reference TRBV28 and TRBJ2-2, is DVKVTQSSRYLVKRTGEKVFLECVQDMDHENMFWYRQDPGLGLRLIYFSYDVKMKEKGDIPEGYSVSREKKERFSLILESASTNQTSMYLCASSVTGDTGELFFGEGSRLTVL.

V gene TRBV19 combines with J gene TRBJ2-2; as DNA is missing, the TRBD2 call by TCRdb cannot be tested. Germline lookup yields CDR1 LNHDA and CDR2 SQIVND (reference sequence). The CDR3 spans 14 residues. The CDR3 reads CASGTASYTGELFF.

V usage is TRBV5-1 and J usage is TRBJ2-1; TCRdb gives TRBD1 as the D gene, but with no DNA this cannot be confirmed. CDR1 and CDR2 from the germline V gene are SGHRS and YFSETQ. The CDR3 spans 14 residues. This CDR3 reads CASSKVRGHNEQFF. The variable domain in full, completed from reference TRBV5-1 and TRBJ2-1, reads KAGVTQTPRYLIKTRGQQVTLSCSPISGHRSVSWYQQTPGQGLQFLFEYFSETQRNKGNFPGRFSGRQFSNSRSEMNVSTLELGDSALYLCASSKVRGHNEQFFGPGTRLTVL.

The V gene is TRBV27, the J gene TRBJ1-1. The CDR3 spans 14 residues. Germline lookup yields CDR1 MNHEY and CDR2 SMNVEV (reference sequence). The CDR3 protein is CASRSGEKDTEAFF.

This rearrangement joins TRBV4-2 to TRBJ1-6; lacking DNA, the TRBD1 call made by TCRdb goes unchecked. The CDR3 sequence is 16 residues long. In germline, CDR1 is LGHNA, CDR2 YNFKEQ. The CDR3 here is CASSQDKSSTGSPLHF.

The chain links TRBV5-1 to TRBJ2-1; TCRdb's D call, TRBD1, is unchecked because there is no DNA. Germline V lookup: CDR1 SGHRS, CDR2 YFSETQ. The length of the CDR3 is 19 residues. The CDR3 sequence is CASSLVWTGQTTLYNEQFF. Variable domain in full (rest from reference TRBV5-1 and TRBJ2-1): KAGVTQTPRYLIKTRGQQVTLSCSPISGHRSVSWYQQTPGQGLQFLFEYFSETQRNKGNFPGRFSGRQFSNSRSEMNVSTLELGDSALYLCASSLVWTGQTTLYNEQFFGPGTRLTVL.

CDR3 in amino acids: CASSAYPGTGDHNEQFF. This rearrangement joins TRBV7-2 to TRBJ2-1; the TRBD1 assignment by TCRdb is unverifiable without DNA. This CDR3 is 17 amino acids long. The germline gives CDR1 SGHTA, CDR2 FQGNSA.

This chain joins TRBV5-6 and TRBJ1-1; TCRdb outputs TRBD1, but without DNA this stays unchecked. CDR1 and CDR2 (germline): SGHDT, YYEEEE. The CDR3 spans 15 residues. Here the CDR3 reads CASSSERGANTEAFF.

J is TRBJ1-2 and V is TRBV2; absent DNA, TCRdb's TRBD1 call cannot be checked. CDR1 and CDR2 (germline): SNHLY, FYNNEI. This CDR3 is built from 15 residues. The CDR3 is CASSDIQALNYGYTF.

J is TRBJ1-1 and V is TRBV25-1; checking the TCRdb D call of TRBD1 is not possible without DNA. The germline CDR1 and CDR2 sequences are MGHDK and SYGVNS. The CDR3 is made up of 14 amino acids. The chain's CDR3 is CASSDPRDNTEAFF. Combining the CDR3 with reference TRBV25-1 and TRBJ1-1 gives the whole variable domain EADIYQTPRYLVIGTGKKITLECSQTMGHDKMYWYQQDPGMELHLIHYSYGVNSTEKGDLSSESTVSRIRTEHFPLTLESARPSHTSQYLCASSDPRDNTEAFFGQGTRLTVV.

This rearrangement joins TRBV7-6 to TRBJ2-2; lacking DNA, the TRBD2 call made by TCRdb goes unchecked. Per the germline V gene, CDR1 is SGHVS and CDR2 is FNYEAQ. The CDR3 length is 16 residues. CDR3 loop: CASSPVRGGNTGELFF.

The V call is TRBV5-1, the J call TRBJ2-1; TCRdb calls TRBD2, which cannot be checked without DNA. This CDR3 has 14 residues. Germline V gives CDR1 SGHRS, CDR2 YFSETQ. The CDR3 sequence is CASSLRRGLNEQFF.

J is TRBJ2-7 and V is TRBV11-2; without DNA, the TCRdb call of TRBD2 cannot be checked. CDR1 SGHAT and CDR2 FQNNGV come from the germline V gene. The CDR3 has 15 residues. The CDR3: CASSSQGTVGREQYF.

V is TRBV5-1 and J is TRBJ2-5; TCRdb's assignment of TRBD1 cannot be checked, as there is no DNA. Germline CDR1 and CDR2: SGHRS and YFSETQ. The CDR3 is 16 residues long. The CDR3 reads CASSLVGEGMRETQYF.

The chain has TRBV5-1 and TRBJ1-2; the D gene TCRdb calls, TRBD1, cannot be checked with no DNA. Germline assignment: CDR1 SGHRS and CDR2 YFSETQ. The CDR3 runs to 13 residues. This chain's CDR3 is CASSIRGSYGYTF.

The rearrangement uses TRBV29-1 and TRBJ1-1. The germline V gene has CDR1 SQVTM and CDR2 ANQGSEA. The CDR3 runs 14 residues. The CDR3 spells CSASQGSMNTEAFF. Based on the CDR3 plus reference TRBV29-1 and TRBJ1-1, the full variable domain is SAVISQKPSRDICQRGTSLTIQCQVDSQVTMMFWYRQQPGQSLTLIATANQGSEATYESGFVIDKFPISRPNLTFSTLTVSNMSPEDSSIYLCSASQGSMNTEAFFGQGTRLTVV.

The chain uses TRBV14 and TRBJ2-1; the D gene TCRdb calls, TRBD1, cannot be checked with no DNA. The CDR3 loop spans 14 amino acids. The germline V gene has CDR1 SGHDN and CDR2 FVKESK. CDR3 loop: CASSQDPRGGEQFF.

The gene calls are TRBV10-2 and TRBJ1-5; TCRdb proposes TRBD1, but this gene call is untestable without DNA. CDR1 is WSHSY, CDR2 SAAADI, per germline. The CDR3 runs to 15 residues. The chain's CDR3 is CASSERGLSNQPQHF.

The chain recombines TRBV5-1 with TRBJ1-6; TCRdb names TRBD1, which stays unverified in the absence of DNA. CDR1 is SGHRS and CDR2 is YFSETQ in the germline V gene. The CDR3 is made up of 14 amino acids. The CDR3 reads CASSSQGINSPLHF.

The V call is TRBV28, the J call TRBJ2-7; TCRdb selects TRBD1, and the lack of DNA leaves this call unchecked. The CDR3 length is 15 residues. Germline V CDR1 and CDR2: MDHEN, SYDVKM. CDR3: CASSRTGASSYEQYF.

The rearrangement uses TRBV6-2 or TRBV6-3 and TRBJ1-5; the D call of TRBD1 rests on TCRdb alone, since no DNA is present to check it. CDR1 is MNHEY, CDR2 SVGEGT, per germline. This CDR3 region has 16 residues. This chain's CDR3 is CASSYSGTGSGQPQHF.

This rearrangement joins TRBV7-4 to TRBJ2-1; the D gene TCRdb calls, TRBD2, cannot be checked with no DNA. The CDR3 runs to 16 residues. Germline CDR1 and CDR2: SGHVT and SQSDAQ. The CDR3 loop is CASPPGGRSSYNEQFF. Based on the CDR3 plus reference TRBV7-4 and TRBJ2-1, the full variable domain is GAGVSQSPRYKVAKRGRDVALRCDSISGHVTLYWYRQTLGQGSEVLTYSQSDAQRDKSGRPSGRFSAERPERSVSTLKIQRTEQGDSAVYLCASPPGGRSSYNEQFFGPGTRLTVL.

The chain links TRBV5-1 to TRBJ2-1; TCRdb's D gene call, TRBD2, goes unchecked for lack of DNA. Looked up from germline, CDR1 is SGHRS and CDR2 is YFSETQ. This CDR3 is 16 amino acids long. CDR3 protein: CASSSAGTSGTLEQFF. Full variable domain (remainder filled in from reference TRBV5-1 and TRBJ2-1): KAGVTQTPRYLIKTRGQQVTLSCSPISGHRSVSWYQQTPGQGLQFLFEYFSETQRNKGNFPGRFSGRQFSNSRSEMNVSTLELGDSALYLCASSSAGTSGTLEQFFGPGTRLTVL.

This chain connects TRBV3-1 to TRBJ2-7; the D call from TCRdb, TRBD1, cannot be confirmed without DNA. This CDR3 region has 15 residues. From germline, CDR1 is LGHDT and CDR2 YNNKEL (reference sequence). This chain's CDR3 is CASSPRDTFSYEQYF.

The rearrangement links TRBV15 to TRBJ1-1; the D gene TCRdb calls, TRBD1, cannot be checked with no DNA. CDR3 size: 13 residues. Germline V gives CDR1 LNHNV, CDR2 YYDKDF (reference sequence). The CDR3 region is CATFKSPATEAFF.